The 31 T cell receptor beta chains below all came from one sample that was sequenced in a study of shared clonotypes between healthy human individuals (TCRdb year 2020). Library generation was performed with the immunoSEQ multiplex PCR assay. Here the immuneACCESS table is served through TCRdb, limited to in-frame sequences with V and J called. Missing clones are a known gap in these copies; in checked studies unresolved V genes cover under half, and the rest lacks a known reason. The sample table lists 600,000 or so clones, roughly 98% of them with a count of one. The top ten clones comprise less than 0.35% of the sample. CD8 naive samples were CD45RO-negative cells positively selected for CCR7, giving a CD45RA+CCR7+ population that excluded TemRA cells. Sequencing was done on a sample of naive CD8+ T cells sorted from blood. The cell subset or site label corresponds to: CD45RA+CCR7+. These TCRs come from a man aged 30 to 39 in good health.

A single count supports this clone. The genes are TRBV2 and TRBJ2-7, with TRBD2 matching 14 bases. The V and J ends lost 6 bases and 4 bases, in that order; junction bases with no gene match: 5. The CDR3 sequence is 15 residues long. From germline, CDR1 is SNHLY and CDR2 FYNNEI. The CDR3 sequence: CASRGGTSGRYEQYF. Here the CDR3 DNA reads TGTGCCAGCAGGGGGGGGACTAGCGGGAGATACGAGCAGTACTTC.

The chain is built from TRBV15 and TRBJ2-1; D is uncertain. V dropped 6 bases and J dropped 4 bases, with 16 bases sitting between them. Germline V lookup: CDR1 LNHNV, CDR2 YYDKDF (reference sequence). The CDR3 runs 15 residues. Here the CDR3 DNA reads TGTGCCACCAGGTCCAGAGGAGCTTTGTACAATGAGCAGTTCTTC. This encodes CATRSRGALYNEQFF.

The CDR3 coding sequence is TGTGCCAGCAGCTACAGGTACCAAGAGACCCAGTACTTC. Translation: CASSYRYQETQYF. The rearrangement joins TRBV13 to TRBJ2-5, with D perhaps TRBD1 (5 bases). The V end lost 4 bases, the J end lost 0 bases, and 6 bases lay between the germline ends. Germline V gene sequence: CDR1 PRHDT, CDR2 FYEKMQ (reference sequence). CDR3 length: 13 residues.

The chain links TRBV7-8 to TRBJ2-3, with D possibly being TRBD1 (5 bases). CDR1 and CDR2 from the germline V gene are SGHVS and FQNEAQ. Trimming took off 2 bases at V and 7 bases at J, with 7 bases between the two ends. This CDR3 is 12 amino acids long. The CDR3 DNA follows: TGTGCCAGCAGCTTACAGGGAAATACGCAGTATTTT. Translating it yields CASSLQGNTQYF.

CDR3 sequence reads: CASSFPGTGTYEQYF. The CDR3 bases are TGCGCCAGCAGCTTCCCCGGGACAGGGACCTACGAGCAGTACTTC. V and J are TRBV5-1 and TRBJ2-7, with 9 bases identical to TRBD1. The CDR3 is 15 residues long. The germline CDR1 and CDR2 sequences are SGHRS and YFSETQ. Unmatched junction bases numbered 5, after V lost 2 bases and J lost 2 bases.

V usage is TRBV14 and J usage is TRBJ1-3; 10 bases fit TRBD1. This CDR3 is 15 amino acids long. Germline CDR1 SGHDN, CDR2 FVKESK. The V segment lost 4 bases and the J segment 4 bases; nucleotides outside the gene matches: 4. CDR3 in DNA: TGTGCCAGCAGCCCGGGACAGGGGCAAGGAAACACCATATATTTT. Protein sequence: CASSPGQGQGNTIYF.

The DNA for the CDR3 is TGTGCCAGCAGCTTGGGGCTAGCGGGAGGATCCGAGCAGTACTTC. Residues: CASSLGLAGGSEQYF. The rearrangement links TRBV5-6 to TRBJ2-7; 11 bases are a match to TRBD2. Germline V lookup: CDR1 SGHDT, CDR2 YYEEEE. The CDR3 has 15 residues. Germline trimming cut 0 bases from V and 6 bases from J; bases unmatched to any gene: 5.

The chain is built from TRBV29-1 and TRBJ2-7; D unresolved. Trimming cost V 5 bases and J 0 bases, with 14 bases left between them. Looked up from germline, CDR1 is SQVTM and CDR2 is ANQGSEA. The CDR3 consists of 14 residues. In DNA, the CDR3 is TGCAGCGTTCTACTTGTCGGTCGCTCCTACGAGCAGTACTTC. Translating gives CSVLLVGRSYEQYF.

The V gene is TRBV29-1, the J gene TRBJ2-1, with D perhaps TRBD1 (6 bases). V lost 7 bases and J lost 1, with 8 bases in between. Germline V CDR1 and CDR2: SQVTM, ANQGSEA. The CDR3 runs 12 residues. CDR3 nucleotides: TGCAGCGCCGGACAGTCCTACAATGAGCAGTTCTTC. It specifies CSAGQSYNEQFF.

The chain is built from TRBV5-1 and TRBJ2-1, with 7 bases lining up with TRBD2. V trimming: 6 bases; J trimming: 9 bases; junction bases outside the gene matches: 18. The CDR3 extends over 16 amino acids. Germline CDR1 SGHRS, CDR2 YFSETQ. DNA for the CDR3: TGCGCCAGCACCGCCCTTGGGGAGGGAGGAGTGTCTGAGCAGTTCTTC. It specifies CASTALGEGGVSEQFF.

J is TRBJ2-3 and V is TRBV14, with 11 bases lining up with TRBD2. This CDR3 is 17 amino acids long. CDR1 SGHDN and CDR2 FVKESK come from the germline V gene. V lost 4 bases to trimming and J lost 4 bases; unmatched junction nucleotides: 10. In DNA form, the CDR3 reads TGTGCCAGCAGCCTGGGACTAGCGGAGCGCTCCCCAGATACGCAGTATTTT. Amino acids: CASSLGLAERSPDTQYF.

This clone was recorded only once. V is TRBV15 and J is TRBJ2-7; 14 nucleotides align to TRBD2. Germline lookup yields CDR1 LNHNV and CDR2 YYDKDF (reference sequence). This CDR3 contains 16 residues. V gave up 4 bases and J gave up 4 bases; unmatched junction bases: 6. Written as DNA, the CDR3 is TGTGCCACCAGCATACCCGGGACTAGCGGGAGTTACGAGCAGTACTTC. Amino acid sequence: CATSIPGTSGSYEQYF.

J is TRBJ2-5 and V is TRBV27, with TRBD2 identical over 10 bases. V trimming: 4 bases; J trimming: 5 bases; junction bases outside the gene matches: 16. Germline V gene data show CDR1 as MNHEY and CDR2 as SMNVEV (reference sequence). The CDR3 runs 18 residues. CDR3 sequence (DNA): TGTGCCAGCAGTTCCGCGACCACTCGGCGAGCGGGAGGGGAGACCCAGTACTTC. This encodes CASSSATTRRAGGETQYF.

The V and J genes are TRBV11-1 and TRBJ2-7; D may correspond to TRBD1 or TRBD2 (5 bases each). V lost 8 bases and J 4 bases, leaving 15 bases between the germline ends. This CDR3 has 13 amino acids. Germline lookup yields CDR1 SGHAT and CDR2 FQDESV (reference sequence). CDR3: CASYGASSYEQYF. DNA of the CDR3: TGTGCCAGCTACGGGGCCTCATCATACGAGCAGTACTTC.

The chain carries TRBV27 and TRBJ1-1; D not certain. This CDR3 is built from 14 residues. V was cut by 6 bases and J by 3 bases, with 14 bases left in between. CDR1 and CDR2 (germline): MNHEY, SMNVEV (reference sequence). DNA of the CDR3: TGTGCCAGCAGACGTTCCGCCTTTGACACTGAAGCTTTCTTT. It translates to CASRRSAFDTEAFF.

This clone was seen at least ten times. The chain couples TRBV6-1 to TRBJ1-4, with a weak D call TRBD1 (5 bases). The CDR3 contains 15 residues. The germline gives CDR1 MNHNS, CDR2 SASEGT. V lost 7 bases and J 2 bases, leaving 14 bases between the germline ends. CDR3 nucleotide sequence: TGTGCCAGCATGCAGGGACTTCAGACTAATGAAAAACTGTTTTTT. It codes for CASMQGLQTNEKLFF.

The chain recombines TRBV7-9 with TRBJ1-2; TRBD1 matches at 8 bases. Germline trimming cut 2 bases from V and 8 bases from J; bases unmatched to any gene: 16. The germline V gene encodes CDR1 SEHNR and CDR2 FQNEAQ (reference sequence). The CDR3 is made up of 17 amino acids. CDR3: CASSLPLPRTGSSGYTF. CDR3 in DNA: TGTGCCAGCAGCTTACCTCTACCTCGGACAGGGAGCTCGGGCTACACCTTC.

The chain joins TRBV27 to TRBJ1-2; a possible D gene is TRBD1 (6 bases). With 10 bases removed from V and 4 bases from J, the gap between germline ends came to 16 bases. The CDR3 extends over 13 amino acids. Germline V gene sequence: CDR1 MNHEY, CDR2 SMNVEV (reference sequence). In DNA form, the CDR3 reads TGTGCCACCCGAACGACAGGAGTCTATGGCTACACCTTC. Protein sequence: CATRTTGVYGYTF.

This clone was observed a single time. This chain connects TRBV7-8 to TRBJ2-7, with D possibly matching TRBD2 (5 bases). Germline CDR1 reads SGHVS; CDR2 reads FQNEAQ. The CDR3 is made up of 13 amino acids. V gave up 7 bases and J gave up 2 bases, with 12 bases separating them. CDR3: CASTIRGPYEQYF. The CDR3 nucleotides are TGTGCCAGCACCATCCGGGGTCCCTACGAGCAGTACTTC.

CDR3 nucleotide sequence: TGTGCCAGCAGCCTCCGACAGGGCACAGATACGCAGTATTTT. This gives the protein CASSLRQGTDTQYF. The gene calls are TRBV7-9 and TRBJ2-3, with a weak D call TRBD1 (6 bases). The ends were cut back, 5 bases at V and 1 base at J, with 10 bases in the middle. CDR1 and CDR2 (germline): SEHNR, FQNEAQ (reference sequence). This CDR3 is built from 14 residues.

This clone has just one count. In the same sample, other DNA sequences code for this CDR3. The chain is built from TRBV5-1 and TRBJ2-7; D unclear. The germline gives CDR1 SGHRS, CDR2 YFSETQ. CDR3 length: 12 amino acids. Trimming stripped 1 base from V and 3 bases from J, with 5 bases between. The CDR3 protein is CASSLPNYEQYF. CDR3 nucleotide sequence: TGCGCCAGCAGCTTGCCTAACTACGAGCAGTACTTC.

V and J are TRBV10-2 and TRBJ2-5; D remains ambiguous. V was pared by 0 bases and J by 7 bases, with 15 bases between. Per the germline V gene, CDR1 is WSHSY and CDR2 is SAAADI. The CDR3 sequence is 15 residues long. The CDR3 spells CASSESPEGSWTQYF. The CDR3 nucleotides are TGCGCCAGCAGTGAGTCACCGGAAGGTTCATGGACCCAGTACTTC.

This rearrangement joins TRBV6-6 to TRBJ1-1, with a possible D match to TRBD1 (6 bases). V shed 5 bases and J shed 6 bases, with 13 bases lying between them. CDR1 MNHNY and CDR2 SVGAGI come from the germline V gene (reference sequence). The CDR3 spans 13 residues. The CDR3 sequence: CASSARQAAEAFF. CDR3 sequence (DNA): TGTGCCAGCAGTGCCCGACAGGCGGCTGAAGCTTTCTTT.

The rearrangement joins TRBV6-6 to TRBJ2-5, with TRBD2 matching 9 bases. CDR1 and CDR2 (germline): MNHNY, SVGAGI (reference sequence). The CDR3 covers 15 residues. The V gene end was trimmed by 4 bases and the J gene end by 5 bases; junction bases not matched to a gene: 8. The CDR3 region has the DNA TGTGCCAGCAGTTTTCTTGCGGGAGGGGGTGAGACCCAGTACTTC. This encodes CASSFLAGGGETQYF.

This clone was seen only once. CDR3 sequence: CASSLTGAEYEQYF. CDR3 coding DNA: TGTGCCAGCAGCTTGACGGGAGCTGAATACGAGCAGTACTTC. The V gene is TRBV5-6, the J gene TRBJ2-7, with D perhaps TRBD2 (6 bases). CDR3 length equals 14 residues. The germline gives CDR1 SGHDT, CDR2 YYEEEE. V lost 1 base to trimming and J lost 4 bases, with 12 bases between them. The whole variable domain, filled in from reference TRBV5-6 and TRBJ2-7, reads DAGVTQSPTHLIKTRGQQVTLRCSPKSGHDTVSWYQQALGQGPQFIFQYYEEEERQRGNFPDRFSGHQFPNYSSELNVNALLLGDSALYLCASSLTGAEYEQYFGPGTRLTVT.

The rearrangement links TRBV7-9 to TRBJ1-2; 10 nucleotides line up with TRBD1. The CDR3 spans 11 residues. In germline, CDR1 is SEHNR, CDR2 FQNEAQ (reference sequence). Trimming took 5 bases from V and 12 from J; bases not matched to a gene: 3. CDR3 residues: CASSGTGANTF. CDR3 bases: TGTGCCAGCAGCGGGACAGGGGCTAACACCTTC.

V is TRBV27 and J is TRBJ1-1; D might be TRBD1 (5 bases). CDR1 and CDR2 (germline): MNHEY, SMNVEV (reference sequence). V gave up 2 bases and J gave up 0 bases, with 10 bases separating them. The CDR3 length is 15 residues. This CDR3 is CASSLGGALNTEAFF. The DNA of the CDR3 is TGTGCCAGCAGTTTAGGAGGGGCACTGAACACTGAAGCTTTCTTT.

The chain's CDR3 is CASSHENSAGELFF. The CDR3 bases are TGCGCCAGCAGTCACGAGAACTCGGCCGGGGAGCTGTTTTTT. J is TRBJ2-2 and V is TRBV5-1; D is unresolved. Trimming removed 5 bases from V and 6 bases from J, with 14 bases in between. The CDR3 is 14 residues long. Looked up from germline, CDR1 is SGHRS and CDR2 is YFSETQ.

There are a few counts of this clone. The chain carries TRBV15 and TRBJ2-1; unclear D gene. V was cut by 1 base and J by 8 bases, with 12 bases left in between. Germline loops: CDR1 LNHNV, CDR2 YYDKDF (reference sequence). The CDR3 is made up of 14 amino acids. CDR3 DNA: TGTGCCACCAGCAGAGCCGAATCAACCGATGAGCAGTTCTTC. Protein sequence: CATSRAESTDEQFF.

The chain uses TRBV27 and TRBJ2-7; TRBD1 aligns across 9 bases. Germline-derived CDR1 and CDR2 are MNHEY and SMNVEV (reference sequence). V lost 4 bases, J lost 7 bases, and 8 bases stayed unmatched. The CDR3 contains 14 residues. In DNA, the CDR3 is TGTGCCAGCAGTTCCGGGACAGGGACTGAGGAGCAGTACTTC. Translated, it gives CASSSGTGTEEQYF.

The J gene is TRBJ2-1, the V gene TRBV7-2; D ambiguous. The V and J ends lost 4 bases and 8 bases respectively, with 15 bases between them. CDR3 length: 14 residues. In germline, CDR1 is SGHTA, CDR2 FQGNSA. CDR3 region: CASSSRQLPHEQFF. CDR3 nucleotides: TGTGCCAGCAGCTCTAGGCAGTTACCCCATGAGCAGTTCTTC.